This TCR beta chain was sequenced for a study of cytomegalovirus exposure and HLA in healthy donors. Only one count was recorded for this clone. The antigen remains unidentified. Overall study findings and caveats: The study dropped some indistinguishable V segments, TRBV6-2 and TRBV6-3 among them. Per a prior analysis, the majority of TCR beta V segments were productive roughly 90% or roughly 30% of the time.

The PCR made use of 60 Vbeta and 13 Jbeta primers. Here immunoSEQ multiplex PCR was the method, and the copy in TCRdb shows in-frame clones only, minus some. The sample yields approximately 240,000 clones, approximately 90% seen once. CDR1 and CDR2 from the germline V gene are SGHVS and FQNEAQ. Deletions cut 4 bases from V and 0 bases from J, with 7 bases between. The CDR3 has 14 amino acids. J is TRBJ1-5 and V is TRBV7-8; no reliable D call. The clonotype comes from a woman under 30 in good health and CMV-seronegative. Sample: PBMCs. The CDR3 sequence: CASSSDYSNQPQHF. The CDR3, as DNA: TGTGCCAGCAGCTCCGACTATAGCAATCAGCCCCAGCATTTT.